This T cell receptor beta chain is drawn from a study of T cells after yellow fever vaccination. Findings and caveats of the study: Boosting was followed by the reappearance of most primary-vaccination clones (approximately 95% CD4, more than 70% CD8). Overall, a small share of clonotypes was seen in both CD4 and CD8 compartments. On re-exposure, the response was weaker but peaked faster, at day 5 versus 15.

A process of 5'RACE template switching, which added a universal primer site and UMIs, was used to make TCR cDNA. Each CDR3 protein gets one entry after TCRdb re-called the 5' RACE reads with MiXCR. This sample yields under 300,000 distinct CDR3 sequences, of which less than 9% are seen a single time; roughly 0.9% belongs to the top ten. The V gene lost 0 bases and the J gene lost 10 bases, with 12 bases spanning the gap. Germline CDR1 and CDR2: LGHNA and YSLEER. The CDR3 is made up of 14 amino acids. There are many counts of this clonotype. Antigen: not known. The material sequenced was CD4+ T cells sorted from PBMCs, taken 15 days after the yellow fever booster vaccination. This clonotype originated in a young man who received the YFV17D yellow fever vaccine. The chain joins TRBV4-3 to TRBJ1-4; a weak D match, TRBD1 (6 bases). The CDR3 loop is CASSQDSAQGKLFF. CDR3 nucleotide sequence: TGCGCCAGCAGCCAAGATAGTGCACAGGGAAAACTGTTTTTT.